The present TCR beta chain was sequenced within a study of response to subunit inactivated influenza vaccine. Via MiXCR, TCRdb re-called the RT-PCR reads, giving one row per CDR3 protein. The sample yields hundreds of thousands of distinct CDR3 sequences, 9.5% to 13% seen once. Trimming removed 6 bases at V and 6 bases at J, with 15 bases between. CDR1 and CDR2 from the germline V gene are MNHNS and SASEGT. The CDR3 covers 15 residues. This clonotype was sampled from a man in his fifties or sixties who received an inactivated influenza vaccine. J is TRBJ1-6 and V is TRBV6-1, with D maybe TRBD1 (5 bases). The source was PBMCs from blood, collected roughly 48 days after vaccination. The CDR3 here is CASSLRVRGNSPLHF. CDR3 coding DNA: TGTGCCAGCAGCCTCAGGGTGAGAGGTAATTCACCCCTCCACTTT.